Listed below are T cell receptor beta chains from one sample, sequenced in a study of OX40 agonist ivuxolimab in advanced cancers. Assay used: immunoSEQ multiplex PCR; TCRdb lists only in-frame clones, some missing. The sample holds 60,000 to 100,000 clones, about 90% seen once. This specimen was CD4+ or CD8+ T cells sorted from blood, taken in a trial of the OX40 agonist ivuxolimab. All receptors come from an adult with an advanced solid tumor such as melanoma, head and neck, liver or kidney cancer. CDR3s include the opening cysteine and the closing phenylalanine or tryptophan. D genes are given only for firm matches. The listing skips clone size in some rows; elsewhere it reads once, few, many or a size class.

D	V	size	J	DNA	CDR3
-	TRBV15	-	TRBJ1-3	TGTGCCACCAGCAGAGATTTACCAGGGCGGACCTCTGGAAACACCATATATTTT	CATSRDLPGRTSGNTIYF
-	TRBV2	-	TRBJ2-2	TGTGCCAGCCGGACTTACACCGGGGAGCTGTTTTTT	CASRTYTGELFF
-	TRBV15	-	TRBJ1-6	TGTGCCACCAGCAGAGACCTCTCAGGGCAGGATTCACCCCTCCACTTT	CATSRDLSGQDSPLHF
-	TRBV9	-	TRBJ2-1	TGTGCCAGCAGCCTTCTTGGCGGGATTAGGAATGAGCAGTTCTTC	CASSLLGGIRNEQFF
-	TRBV28	-	TRBJ1-6	TGTGCCAGCAACCCGGATCGTGGGGGGTGGTTTGATAATTCACCCCTCCACTTT	CASNPDRGGWFDNSPLHF
TRBD1	TRBV7-8	-	TRBJ2-1	TGTGCCAGCAGCACCCGGAAGACAGGGAGTCGGATGGATGAGCAGTTCTTC	CASSTRKTGSRMDEQFF
-	TRBV18	-	TRBJ1-1	TGTGCCAGCTCACCAATGGGTTTGGATACTGAAGCTTTCTTT	CASSPMGLDTEAFF
-	TRBV10-2	-	TRBJ1-4	TGCGCCAGCAGTGAGTCGTATGGGGCTAATGAAAAACTGTTTTTT	CASSESYGANEKLFF
-	TRBV5-1	-	TRBJ1-1	TGCGCCAGCGGACTCGGAGGAAGGGAGTCCTTCTTT	CASGLGGRESFF
TRBD2	TRBV19	-	TRBJ2-1	TGTGCCAGTAGTAGACTAGCGGGGAAGACTTACAATGAGCAGTTCTTC	CASSRLAGKTYNEQFF
TRBD2	TRBV7-3	-	TRBJ2-3	TGTGCCAGCAGCTTTCTAGCGGGAGGACCAGATACGCAGTATTTT	CASSFLAGGPDTQYF
-	TRBV19	once	TRBJ1-1	TGTGCCAGTAGTATGCAGGGGCTAAACACTGAAGCTTTCTTT	CASSMQGLNTEAFF
-	TRBV7-2	-	TRBJ2-1	TGTGCCAGCAGCTGGACCGTGATCTACAATGAGCAGTTCTTC	CASSWTVIYNEQFF
-	TRBV18	-	TRBJ2-5	TGTGCCAGCTCACCATATAACAGGGAAGAGACCCAGTACTTC	CASSPYNREETQYF
-	TRBV21-1	-	TRBJ1-5	TGTGCCAGCAGCAAGAGAACAGGGAAGGCCCCCAATCAGCCCCAGCATTTT	CASSKRTGKAPNQPQHF
-	TRBV30	-	TRBJ2-7	TGTGCCTGGTCCCGGGACATCTTGGACGAGCAGTACTTC	CAWSRDILDEQYF
-	TRBV2	-	TRBJ1-5	TGTGCCAGCAGTGAACGACCGTCGAGCAATCAGCCCCAGCATTTT	CASSERPSSNQPQHF
-	TRBV5-8	-	TRBJ2-7	TGTGCCAGCAGCTTGTTTCCTAGCACCTACGAGCAGTACTTC	CASSLFPSTYEQYF
TRBD1	TRBV19	-	TRBJ1-2	TGTGCCAGTAGTACCAGGACAGGGGAAGGCTATGGCTACACCTTC	CASSTRTGEGYGYTF
-	TRBV6-5	-	TRBJ1-2	TGTGCCAGCAGGAGGGACCCTAACTATGGCTACACCTTC	CASRRDPNYGYTF
TRBD1	TRBV6-1	once	TRBJ1-1	TGTGCCAGCAGTGTCCGGACAGGGCAAGCTTTCTTT	CASSVRTGQAFF
TRBD1	TRBV10-3	-	TRBJ2-7	TGTGCCATCAGTGCCATCTCCGTACCAGGGGGATACGAGCAGTACTTC	CAISAISVPGGYEQYF
-	TRBV9	-	TRBJ1-1	TGTGCCAGCAGCGTAGCGGTGAACACTGAAGCTTTCTTT	CASSVAVNTEAFF
-	TRBV12-5	-	TRBJ2-3	TGTGCTAGTGTCCTGGGGACTCCCGGCACAGATACGCAGTATTTT	CASVLGTPGTDTQYF
-	TRBV7-2	-	TRBJ2-5	TGTGCCAGCAGCCTCACCCCCCAAGAGACCCAGTACTTC	CASSLTPQETQYF
-	TRBV5-4	-	TRBJ1-5	TGTGCCAGCAGCCAGGAGCGAGATCAGCCCCAGCATTTT	CASSQERDQPQHF
TRBD1	TRBV9	-	TRBJ2-2	TGTGCCAGCAGCGTCCGGACAGGGGGCGCAAATCCCGGGGAGCTGTTTTTT	CASSVRTGGANPGELFF
-	TRBV15	once	TRBJ1-2	TGTGCCACCAGCAGACGAGGGACACGGAACTATGGCTACACCTTC	CATSRRGTRNYGYTF
-	TRBV5-5	-	TRBJ1-2	TGTGCCAGCAGGGAGGACGGCAGGGGAATTTGGGGCTACACCTTC	CASREDGRGIWGYTF
TRBD1	TRBV13	-	TRBJ2-5	TGTGCCAGCAGCCCAACGGGACAGGGGCTAGAGACCCAGTACTTC	CASSPTGQGLETQYF
TRBD1	TRBV18	-	TRBJ2-7	TGTGCCAGCTCTCCGGGACAGTACGAGCAGTACTTC	CASSPGQYEQYF
TRBD2	TRBV5-6	-	TRBJ2-3	TGTGCCAGCACTTTAGCGGGGGGGACATACACAGATACGCAGTATTTT	CASTLAGGTYTDTQYF
-	TRBV25-1	-	TRBJ1-4	TGTGCCAGCAGTGGAGGACATCCGAATGAAAAACTGTTTTTT	CASSGGHPNEKLFF
-	TRBV5-4	few	TRBJ2-7	TGTGCCAGCGGTTCGGCCCTCCTAAACGAGCAGTACTTC	CASGSALLNEQYF
-	TRBV2	-	TRBJ2-7	TGTGCCAGCAGGGTCCAAGACAATACCTACGAGCAGTACTTC	CASRVQDNTYEQYF
-	TRBV6-1	-	TRBJ1-1	TGTGCCAGCACGGAAGCTTTCTTT	CASTEAFF
TRBD1	TRBV29-1	-	TRBJ1-1	TGCAGCGTTGAACGGGACAGCCAGTGGGACACTGAAGCTTTCTTT	CSVERDSQWDTEAFF
-	TRBV25-1	-	TRBJ1-4	TGTGCCAGCAGTGAAGTGTGGGATGAAAAACTGTTTTTT	CASSEVWDEKLFF
TRBD1	TRBV6-1	-	TRBJ2-5	TGTGCCAGCAGTGATGGACAGGGGATACGAGAGACCCAGTACTTC	CASSDGQGIRETQYF
TRBD1	TRBV30	-	TRBJ2-5	TGTGCCTGGAGCCGGGACAGGGGGCTAACAGAGACCCAGTACTTC	CAWSRDRGLTETQYF
-	TRBV19	-	TRBJ2-2	TGTGCCAGTATGGAGTTCCGCGGGGAGCTGTTTTTT	CASMEFRGELFF
TRBD1	TRBV4-3	-	TRBJ1-1	TGCGCCAGCAGCCAAGATCCAGGGGGCGTCACTACAGCTTTCTTT	CASSQDPGGVTTAFF
-	TRBV9	-	TRBJ2-2	TGTGCCAGCAGCGCCTGGGGGGCAGGTGGGCCCGGGGAGCTGTTTTTT	CASSAWGAGGPGELFF
-	TRBV5-1	-	TRBJ1-1	TGCGCCAGCAGCTTTGGCAGGGCCACTGAAGCTTTCTTT	CASSFGRATEAFF
-	TRBV4-2	-	TRBJ2-5	TGTGCCAGCAGCCAAGGACAGTACCAAGAGACCCAGTACTTC	CASSQGQYQETQYF
-	TRBV6-5	-	TRBJ1-2	TGTGCCAGCAGTTACCGCGCTCGAGGCTATGGCTACACCTTC	CASSYRARGYGYTF
-	TRBV5-4	-	TRBJ1-2	TGTGCCAGCAGCTTGGTTGGGAGGCGCGGCTACACCTTC	CASSLVGRRGYTF
TRBD1	TRBV11-2	few	TRBJ1-6	TGTGCCAGCACCGACAGGGGCAGCTCCTATAATTCACCCCTCCACTTT	CASTDRGSSYNSPLHF
-	TRBV7-2	-	TRBJ1-6	TGTGCCAGCAGCTTAGTAGTGGGTAGGACGTCGCCCCTCCACTTT	CASSLVVGRTSPLHF
TRBD1	TRBV12-5	once	TRBJ2-7	TGTGCTAGTGGTTTGGTATTGAACAGGGGTTCCCACGAGCAGTACTTC	CASGLVLNRGSHEQYF
-	TRBV21-1	-	TRBJ2-7	TGTGCCAGCAGCAAAGCGCTAAGGTTTCCCTCCTACGAGCAGTACTTC	CASSKALRFPSYEQYF
-	TRBV6-6	-	TRBJ2-7	TGTGCCAGCAGTATGACAGGCTACGAGCAGTACTTC	CASSMTGYEQYF
-	TRBV19	-	TRBJ2-3	TGTGCCAGTAGGAACGGGGCGGGAAACACAGATACGCAGTATTTT	CASRNGAGNTDTQYF
-	TRBV6-6	-	TRBJ1-2	TGTGCCAGCGGTGATAACTATGGCTACACCTTC	CASGDNYGYTF
-	TRBV5-6	-	TRBJ1-1	TGTGCCAGCAGCCTTTCGGAGGGGAGCACTGAAGCTTTCTTT	CASSLSEGSTEAFF
-	TRBV9	-	TRBJ1-2	TGTGCCAGCAGCGCACAGAATAACTATGGCTACACCTTC	CASSAQNNYGYTF
TRBD2	TRBV5-4	-	TRBJ2-3	TGTGCCAGCAGCACGGGGGGTCGGGGGACAGATACGCAGTATTTT	CASSTGGRGTDTQYF
-	TRBV11-2	-	TRBJ2-2	TGTGCCAGCAGCATCCAGGGGAGTAACACCGGGGAGCTGTTTTTT	CASSIQGSNTGELFF